This T cell receptor beta chain was recorded in a study of CD4 and CD8 cells across lung adenocarcinoma regions. Samples came from patients with localized non-small cell lung adenocarcinoma. A single record per CDR3 protein comes from TCRdb applying MiXCR to the PCR reads. The data contain about 25,000 distinct CDR3 sequences, under 60% of them singletons. Germline V gene data show CDR1 as GTSNPN and CDR2 as SVGIG (reference sequence). V lost 2 bases to trimming and J lost 7 bases; unmatched junction nucleotides: 11. This CDR3 is built from 15 residues. V gene TRBV30 combines with J gene TRBJ2-4, with TRBD2 matching 7 bases. This TCR was sampled from a male donor with lung adenocarcinoma. The CD4 and CD8 labels of this study may be unreliable. The specimen sequenced was CD8+ T cells from the center of a lung tumor. The CDR3 nucleotides read TGTGCCTGGAGTCCACGCCCGGGGGGAAAGAACATTCAGTACTTC. This encodes CAWSPRPGGKNIQYF.